The next 4 T cell receptor beta chains were all read from a single sample in a study of shared clonotypes between healthy human individuals. TCRdb's table, derived via immunoSEQ multiplex PCR, lists solely in-frame clones and lacks some. Of more than 1,200,000 clones in the sample, roughly 98.5% were seen once. The sample taken for sequencing was naive CD4+ T cells sorted from blood. Described subset: CD45RA+ positively selected. These receptor sequences come from a man younger than 45 in good health.

This clone has just one count. This chain connects TRBV29-1 to TRBJ1-5; a weak D match, TRBD1 (5 bases). Trimming took off 4 bases at V and 3 bases at J, with 10 bases between the two ends. The germline CDR1 and CDR2 sequences are SQVTM and ANQGSEA. The CDR3 consists of 13 residues. The CDR3 coding sequence is TGCAGCGTTGCGCAGGGTCACAATCAGCCCCAGCATTTT. Protein sequence: CSVAQGHNQPQHF.

This chain links TRBV5-1 with TRBJ1-2; 9 bases map to TRBD1. Germline V gives CDR1 SGHRS, CDR2 YFSETQ. The CDR3 runs 15 residues. The V and J ends lost 4 bases and 9 bases, in that order; junction bases with no gene match: 13. The CDR3 coding sequence is TGCGCCAGCAGCACGACGGGACAGGGTACTGTTAGCTACACCTTC. Amino acid sequence: CASSTTGQGTVSYTF.

V and J are TRBV2 and TRBJ2-4, with D hard to call. Germline CDR1 is SNHLY and CDR2 is FYNNEI. The ends were cut back, 3 bases at V and 3 bases at J, with 9 bases in the middle. The CDR3 spans 14 residues. CDR3 region: CASSDPSDKNIQYF. The CDR3 DNA reads TGTGCCAGCAGTGATCCCAGTGACAAAAACATTCAGTACTTC.

The CDR3 bases are TGTGCCAGCAGTGGACGACAGGGTGCTGGAAACACCATATATTTT. Encoded protein: CASSGRQGAGNTIYF. V and J are TRBV6-1 and TRBJ1-3; TRBD1 agrees at 7 bases. The germline V gene has CDR1 MNHNS and CDR2 SASEGT. V shed 4 bases and J 2 bases; nucleotides not matched to a gene: 5. CDR3 size: 15 residues.